This note documents a single T cell receptor (beta chain) sequence. The record originates from a study of blood T cell repertoires in COVID-19. Using immunoSEQ multiplex PCR, the repertoire was profiled, and TCRdb retains in-frame clones only, with some absent. The profile shows roughly 50,000 clones, roughly 84% of them singletons. Germline CDR1 KGHSH, CDR2 LQKENI. V lost 6 bases to trimming and J lost 3 bases; unmatched junction nucleotides: 11. The CDR3 is 17 residues long. The source is a man in his sixties or seventies with active COVID-19. V gene TRBV18 combines with J gene TRBJ1-5; 10 bases are shared with TRBD1. Sequenced input: peripheral blood. The CDR3 DNA sequence: TGTGCCAGCTCGAATACCGGGACAGGGGCGCACAATCAGCCCCAGCATTTT. It specifies CASSNTGTGAHNQPQHF.